In its sample, the clone carrying this T cell receptor (beta chain) was seen many times. Its target is unknown. These data originate in a study of T-cell reconstitution after alpha-beta-depleted transplantation in children. Study-level points and caveats: From surviving recipient T cells and thymic progenitors came the high day-60 TCRbeta diversity observed in some patients. Counts and diversity of T cells one year after transplant came mostly from newly produced T cells. It was reported that alpha-beta T cells came from several hundred expanded graft clones (about two months after transplant).

Germline CDR1 and CDR2: DFQATT and SNEGSKA (reference sequence). V lost 6 bases, J lost 1 base, and 15 bases lay in between. The CDR3 length is 14 residues. Preparation of the TCRbeta library involved a method that used unique molecular identifiers. TCRdb independently ran MiXCR on the PCR reads; one entry per CDR3 protein. The table lists about 160,000 distinct CDR3 sequences, over 8.5% of them singletons. The receptor's source is a boy aged 2 to 10 with acute myeloid leukemia, due to receive a stem cell transplant. The chain joins TRBV20-1 to TRBJ1-1; D ambiguous. Sample: PBMCs, taken before TCRalphabeta/CD19-depleted stem cell transplant. CDR3: CSALWTRSNTEAFF. CDR3 coding DNA: TGCAGTGCCCTGTGGACCCGATCGAACACTGAAGCTTTCTTT.